The text below deals with one T cell receptor (beta chain). There is no known antigen for this receptor. The sample holds no much larger clone one base away, and base qualities are not on file. The collaborating institutions used their own protocols to collect whole blood in K2EDTA tubes. For TCRbeta analysis, collaborators shipped samples in one of three forms: frozen whole blood, isolated PBMCs, or DNA extracted from either of those sample types. The immunoSEQ Assay, a bias-controlled multiplex PCR, was used to amplify TCRbeta CDR3 regions from genomic DNA. The paper's data handling went like this. The number of nucleated cells in each sample was estimated from the amplification of reference gene primers within the assay. To quantify the absolute abundance of each unique TCRbeta CDR3 rearrangement, sequence reads were collapsed and filtered. Productive Simpson clonality was computed per sample as the square root of Simpson's diversity index over productive rearrangements. TCRdb carries this immuneACCESS record with in-frame sequences only. Its versions omit some clonotypes, under half of them owing to an unresolved V gene in the studies checked, with the rest unexplained. That table is the source of V, J and clone size, and D and trimming were worked out from the DNA. Across this sample there are some 45,000 clones, with around 91% seen only once. Of the sample, roughly 8.3% is held by the ten largest clones.

This sample was included in a study of blood T cell repertoires in COVID-19 (TCRdb year 2020). Background for the entire study: Samples from collaborators originated in the United States, Italy and Spain and spanned both the acute and convalescent phases of COVID-19. Where available, HLA class I and class II types were taken from metadata supplied by the sample provider and were not determined by assay-based typing. Sample metadata almost always included a de-identified subject ID, COVID-19 status, age in years and sex. Samples were obtained from the ongoing ImmuneRACE study (first 160 participants) and from over 1,000 subjects provided by 6 global collaborators. The prospective study material was composed of cDNA or gDNA derived from T cells, B-cell-depleted T cells, or PBMCs. A freely available public database, intended as a resource for researchers studying the immune response to SARS-CoV-2, is where the repertoires were released. Deeply sampled blood TCRbeta repertoires from subjects exposed to, actively infected with, or recovered from COVID-19 were included in the dataset. What the research found in general, with its limitations: The quantity of clinical and demographic metadata differed by source and by participant and was supplied without curation.

From the cysteine up to the phenylalanine, the CDR3 has a length of 16 residues. Kept here is only the CDR3 DNA, which spans 48 bases and is read in frame from base 1. The V end loses 7 bases and the J end loses 2 bases, and a stretch of 17 bases separates them. From a lookup of the germline V gene, CDR1 and CDR2 are SGHVS and FQNEAQ. This sequence was found in a man aged 45-65 years with active COVID-19. The sequenced material came from peripheral blood. The chain is assembled from TRBV7-8 and TRBJ2-2; TRBD2 could be the D gene, as 5 bases match. The nucleotide sequence reads as follows: TGTGCCAGCATTCCGGGTAGGGAGATTAACACCGGGGAGCTGTTTTTT. The resulting protein is CASIPGREINTGELFF.